These 5 T cell receptor beta chains were all obtained from the same sample, sequenced in a study of beta chain features in type 1 diabetes. TCRB transcripts that were expressed got sequenced, as all of the isolated RNA had been reverse transcribed. Sequencing was performed with immunoSEQ multiplex PCR; in TCRdb, only in-frame clones are kept and a portion is missing. The table lists some 250,000 clones, 25% to 30% of them singletons, with 3.5% to 4% in the top ten. The sample was central memory CD4+ T cells from blood. The origin of the receptors is a man aged 25 to 40 in good health.

This chain links TRBV29-1 with TRBJ2-5; a possible D gene is TRBD2 (5 bases). V was pared by 7 bases and J by 2 bases, with 14 bases between. CDR1 is SQVTM and CDR2 is ANQGSEA in the germline V gene. The CDR3 consists of 13 residues. CDR3 nucleotides: TGCAGCGGCGCGAGGCGGGCTCAAGAGACCCAGTACTTC. It specifies CSGARRAQETQYF. Looking up the rest from reference TRBV29-1 and TRBJ2-5 gives the full variable domain: SAVISQKPSRDICQRGTSLTIQCQVDSQVTMMFWYRQQPGQSLTLIATANQGSEATYESGFVIDKFPISRPNLTFSTLTVSNMSPEDSSIYLCSGARRAQETQYFGPGTRLLVL.

This clone occurred a few times. This sequence joins TRBV28 and TRBJ2-2; D unclear. This CDR3 has 12 amino acids. Germline CDR1 MDHEN, CDR2 SYDVKM. Trimming left V 1 base short and J 6 bases short, with 3 bases between. CDR3 sequence reads: CASSLSAGELFF. The CDR3 bases are TGTGCCAGCAGTTTATCCGCCGGGGAGCTGTTTTTT.

This clone has more than one count but fewer than ten. J is TRBJ2-2 and V is TRBV7-2, with D maybe TRBD1 (6 bases). The CDR3 contains 15 residues. V was clipped by 1 base and J by 4 bases, with 10 bases between them. Germline V gives CDR1 SGHTA, CDR2 FQGNSA. CDR3 sequence reads: CASSLDRVGTGELFF. CDR3 DNA: TGTGCCAGCAGCTTAGACAGGGTCGGCACCGGGGAGCTGTTTTTT.

The chain is built from TRBV7-9 and TRBJ2-7; D may be TRBD1 (5 bases). Trimming took 5 bases from V and 3 from J, leaving 14 bases between them. Germline assignment: CDR1 SEHNR and CDR2 FQNEAQ (reference sequence). The CDR3 totals 14 residues. The CDR3 region is CASSRQRMDYEQYF. The CDR3 bases are TGTGCCAGCAGCCGACAGAGGATGGACTACGAGCAGTACTTC. The full variable domain, completed using reference TRBV7-9 and TRBJ2-7, is DTGVSQNPRHKITKRGQNVTFRCDPISEHNRLYWYRQTLGQGPEFLTYFQNEAQLEKSRLLSDRFSAERPKGSFSTLEIQRTEQGDSAMYLCASSRQRMDYEQYFGPGTRLTVT.

This clone was detected only a few times. The V and J genes are TRBV7-6 and TRBJ2-3; D possibly corresponds to TRBD1 (5 bases). With 5 bases removed from V and 5 bases from J, the gap between germline ends came to 5 bases. The germline V gene encodes CDR1 SGHVS and CDR2 FNYEAQ. The CDR3 is 11 amino acids. The CDR3 loop is CASSTGDTQYF. Written as DNA, the CDR3 is TGTGCCAGCAGCACAGGAGATACGCAGTATTTT.